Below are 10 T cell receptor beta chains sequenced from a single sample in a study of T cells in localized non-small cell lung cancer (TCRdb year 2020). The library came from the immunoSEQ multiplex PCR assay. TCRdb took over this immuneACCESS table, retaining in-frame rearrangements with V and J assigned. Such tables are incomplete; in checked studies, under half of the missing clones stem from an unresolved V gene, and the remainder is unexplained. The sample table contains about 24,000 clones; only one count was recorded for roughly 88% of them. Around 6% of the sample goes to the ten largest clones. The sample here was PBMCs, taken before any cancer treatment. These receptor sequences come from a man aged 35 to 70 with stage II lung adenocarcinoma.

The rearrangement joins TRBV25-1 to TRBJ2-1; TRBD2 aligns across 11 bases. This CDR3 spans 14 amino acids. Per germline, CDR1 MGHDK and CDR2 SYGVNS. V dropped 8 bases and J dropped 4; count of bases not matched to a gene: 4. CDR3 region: CASGTSGRYNEQFF. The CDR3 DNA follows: TGTGCCAGCGGCACTAGCGGGAGATACAATGAGCAGTTCTTC.

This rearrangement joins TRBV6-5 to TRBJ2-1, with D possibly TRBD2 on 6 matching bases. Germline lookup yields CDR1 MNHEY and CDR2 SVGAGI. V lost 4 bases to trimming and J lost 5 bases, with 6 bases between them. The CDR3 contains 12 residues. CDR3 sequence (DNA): TGTGCCAGCAGTTCGGGAGACAATGAGCAGTTCTTC. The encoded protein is CASSSGDNEQFF.

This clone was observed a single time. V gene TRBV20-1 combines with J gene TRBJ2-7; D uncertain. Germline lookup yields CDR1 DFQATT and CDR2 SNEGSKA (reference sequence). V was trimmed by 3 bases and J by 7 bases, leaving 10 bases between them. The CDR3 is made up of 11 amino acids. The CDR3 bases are TGCAGTGCTAGTATCCTAAGAGAGCAGTACTTC. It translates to CSASILREQYF.

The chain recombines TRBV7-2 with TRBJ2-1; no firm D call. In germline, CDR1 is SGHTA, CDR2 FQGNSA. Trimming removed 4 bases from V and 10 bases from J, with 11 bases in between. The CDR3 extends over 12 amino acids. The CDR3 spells CASSYFLGEQFF. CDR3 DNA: TGTGCCAGCAGCTATTTCCTAGGCGAGCAGTTCTTC.

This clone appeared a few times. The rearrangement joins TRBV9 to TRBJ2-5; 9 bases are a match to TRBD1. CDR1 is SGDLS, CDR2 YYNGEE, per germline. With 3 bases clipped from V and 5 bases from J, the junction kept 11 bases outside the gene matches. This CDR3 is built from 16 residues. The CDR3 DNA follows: TGTGCCAGCAGCGAGGCGTACAGGGGGCGAGGGGAGACCCAGTACTTC. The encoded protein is CASSEAYRGRGETQYF.

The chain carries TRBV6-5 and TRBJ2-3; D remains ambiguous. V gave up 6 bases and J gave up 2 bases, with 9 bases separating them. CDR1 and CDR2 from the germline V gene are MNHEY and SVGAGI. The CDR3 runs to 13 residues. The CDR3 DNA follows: TGTGCCAGCAGGGGCCCGGACACAGATACGCAGTATTTT. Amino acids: CASRGPDTDTQYF.

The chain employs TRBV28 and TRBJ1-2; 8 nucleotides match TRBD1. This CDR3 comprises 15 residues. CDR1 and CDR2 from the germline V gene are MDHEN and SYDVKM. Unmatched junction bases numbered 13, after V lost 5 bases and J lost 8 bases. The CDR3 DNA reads TGTGCCAGCAGTCCCTCGGACAGGGAATGGGGCGGCTACACCTTC. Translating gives CASSPSDREWGGYTF.

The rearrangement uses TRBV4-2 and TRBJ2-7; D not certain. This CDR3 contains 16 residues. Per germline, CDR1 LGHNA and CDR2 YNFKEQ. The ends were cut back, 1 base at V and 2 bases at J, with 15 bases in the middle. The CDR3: CASSQVSSRQPYEQYF. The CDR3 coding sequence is TGTGCCAGCAGCCAAGTCAGCAGCAGGCAGCCCTACGAGCAGTACTTC.

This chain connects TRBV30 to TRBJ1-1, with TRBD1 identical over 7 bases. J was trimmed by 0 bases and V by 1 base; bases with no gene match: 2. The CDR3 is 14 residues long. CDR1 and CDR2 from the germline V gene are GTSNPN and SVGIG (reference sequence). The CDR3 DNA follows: TGTGCCTGGAGTGGGGACAGATTGAACACTGAAGCTTTCTTT. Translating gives CAWSGDRLNTEAFF. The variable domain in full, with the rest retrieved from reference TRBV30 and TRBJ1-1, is SQTIHQWPATLVQPVGSPLSLECTVEGTSNPNLYWYRQAAGRGLQLLFYSVGIGQISSEVPQNLSASRPQDRQFILSSKKLLLSDSGFYLCAWSGDRLNTEAFFGQGTRLTVV.

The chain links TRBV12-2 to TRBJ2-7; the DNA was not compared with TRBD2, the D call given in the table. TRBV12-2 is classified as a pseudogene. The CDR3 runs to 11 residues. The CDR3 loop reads CASRGEYEQYF. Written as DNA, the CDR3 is TGTGCAAGTCGCGGAGAATACGAGCAGTACTTC.